The 5 T cell receptor beta chains below were found in one sample sequenced in a study of shared clonotypes between healthy human individuals. Using immunoSEQ multiplex PCR, the repertoire was profiled, and TCRdb retains in-frame clones only, with some absent. The data contain a few million clones, around 90% of them singletons. Sequenced input: naive CD4+ T cells sorted from blood. Subset noted: CD45RA+ positively selected. All receptors derive from a man in his late teens or twenties in good health.

The chain employs TRBV19 and TRBJ1-5; no firm D call. The V gene's germline CDR1 is LNHDA and CDR2 SQIVND (reference sequence). Trimming pared 6 bases from V and 0 bases from J, leaving 9 bases between. There are 14 residues in the CDR3. CDR3 region: CASRRGASNQPQHF. The CDR3 DNA is TGTGCCAGTAGGCGAGGAGCTAGCAATCAGCCCCAGCATTTT.

The chain couples TRBV7-2 to TRBJ2-5; perhaps TRBD2 as D (6 bases). The V gene lost 6 bases and the J gene lost 5 bases, with 19 bases spanning the gap. In germline, CDR1 is SGHTA, CDR2 FQGNSA. The length of the CDR3 is 15 residues. CDR3 DNA sequence: TGTGCCAGCAGGGGGGGTTGGGGTCTATTGGAGACCCAGTACTTC. Protein: CASRGGWGLLETQYF.

V usage is TRBV19 and J usage is TRBJ1-5; D uncertain. The V gene's germline CDR1 is LNHDA and CDR2 SQIVND (reference sequence). Trimming took 3 bases from V and 3 from J, leaving 9 bases between them. There are 14 residues in the CDR3. The CDR3 loop reads CASSIGRINQPQHF. The CDR3 region has the DNA TGTGCCAGTAGTATCGGCAGAATCAATCAGCCCCAGCATTTT.

The chain has TRBV7-8 and TRBJ1-5; D unresolved. Trimming took off 0 bases at V and 7 bases at J, with 7 bases between the two ends. This CDR3 has 13 amino acids. Germline loops: CDR1 SGHVS, CDR2 FQNEAQ. This CDR3 is CASSLATGQPQHF. CDR3 nucleotides: TGTGCCAGCAGCTTAGCGACGGGGCAGCCCCAGCATTTT.

The chain has TRBV28 and TRBJ2-3; no reliable D call. Between the trimmed V and J ends, which lost 6 bases and 2 bases, there was a span of 9 bases. The germline CDR1 and CDR2 sequences are MDHEN and SYDVKM. The CDR3 sequence is 13 residues long. The CDR3 DNA is TGTGCCAGCAGGGCGTCGATCACAGATACGCAGTATTTT. Amino acid sequence: CASRASITDTQYF.